One and the same sample provided the 13 T cell receptor beta chains below, sequenced in a study of OX40 agonist ivuxolimab in advanced cancers. Only in-frame clones appear in the TCRdb table, and some are missing; sequencing was by immunoSEQ multiplex PCR. Among 40,000 to 45,000 clones, about 80% were seen once, and the ten largest hold more than 9%. The material sequenced was CD4+ or CD8+ T cells sorted from blood, taken in a trial of the OX40 agonist ivuxolimab. The receptors originated from an adult with an advanced solid tumor such as melanoma, head and neck, liver or kidney cancer.

The V call is TRBV11-2, the J call TRBJ2-7; 8 bases are shared with TRBD2. The CDR3 sequence is 14 residues long. With V trimmed by 2 bases and J by 4 bases, 4 bases remained unmatched. CDR1 and CDR2 from the germline V gene are SGHAT and FQNNGV. CDR3 in amino acids: CASSLQAGVYEQYF. Here the CDR3 DNA reads TGTGCCAGCAGCTTACAAGCGGGAGTTTACGAGCAGTACTTC.

This chain joins TRBV2 and TRBJ2-5; the D is unclear. The V end was cut by 3 bases, the J end by 7 bases, with 12 bases between. CDR1 is SNHLY and CDR2 is FYNNEI in the germline V gene. The CDR3 totals 13 residues. The CDR3, as DNA: TGTGCCAGCAGTGACGGTCCCTCGGGGACCCAGTACTTC. Residues: CASSDGPSGTQYF.

This chain links TRBV18 with TRBJ2-5, with 8 positions matching TRBD1. There are 13 residues in the CDR3. Germline-derived CDR1 and CDR2 are KGHSH and LQKENI. V was clipped by 3 bases and J by 4 bases; unmatched bases: 1. The CDR3 DNA reads as TGTGCCAGCTCACCGCAGGGGGCAGAGACCCAGTACTTC. As protein: CASSPQGAETQYF. Based on the CDR3 plus reference TRBV18 and TRBJ2-5, the full variable domain is NAGVMQNPRHLVRRRGQEARLRCSPMKGHSHVYWYRQLPEEGLKFMVYLQKENIIDESGMPKERFSAEFPKEGPSILRIQQVVRGDSAAYFCASSPQGAETQYFGPGTRLLVL.

The V and J genes are TRBV27 and TRBJ2-7, with 14 bases identical to TRBD2. The germline CDR1 and CDR2 sequences are MNHEY and SMNVEV (reference sequence). The CDR3 is made up of 16 amino acids. After removal of 5 bases from V and 3 bases from J, the junction contained 6 bases not matched to a gene. CDR3 bases: TGTGCCAGCAGTCCCGGGACTAGCGGGAGCCTCTACGAGCAGTACTTC. Amino acids: CASSPGTSGSLYEQYF.

Only one count was recorded for this clone. The V gene is TRBV18, the J gene TRBJ2-6, with 7 nucleotides matching TRBD2. Trimming at V came to 0 bases and at J to 0 bases, leaving 5 bases not matched to a gene. CDR1 is KGHSH and CDR2 is LQKENI in the germline V gene. This CDR3 spans 18 amino acids. The CDR3 DNA reads as TGTGCCAGCTCACCACCGACGGGGGGTCTCTCTGGGGCCAACGTCCTGACTTTC. Residues: CASSPPTGGLSGANVLTF.

The rearrangement links TRBV19 to TRBJ2-1, with D perhaps TRBD2 (5 bases). The V gene's germline CDR1 is LNHDA and CDR2 SQIVND (reference sequence). Trimming stripped 7 bases from V and 3 bases from J, with 13 bases between. The length of the CDR3 is 14 residues. The CDR3 DNA reads as TGTGCCAGTAAACCGGGAATGGGCTACAATGAGCAGTTCTTC. The encoded protein is CASKPGMGYNEQFF.

The chain carries TRBV27 and TRBJ2-7; D remains ambiguous. The CDR3 has 14 amino acids. The germline CDR1 and CDR2 sequences are MNHEY and SMNVEV (reference sequence). The germline V and J ends were trimmed by 2 bases and 0 bases, with 8 bases remaining between them. The CDR3 protein is CASSLGYASYEQYF. CDR3 DNA: TGTGCCAGCAGTTTAGGGTACGCCTCCTACGAGCAGTACTTC.

V usage is TRBV7-8 and J usage is TRBJ1-1, with a possible D match to TRBD1 (5 bases). The CDR3 spans 14 residues. V lost 2 bases to trimming and J lost 1 base, with 8 bases between them. Germline CDR1 is SGHVS and CDR2 is FQNEAQ. This CDR3 reads CASSLSGTNTEAFF. The CDR3 DNA reads as TGTGCCAGCAGCTTATCGGGGACGAACACTGAAGCTTTCTTT.

The chain uses TRBV6-1 and TRBJ1-2; D is undetermined. The CDR3 runs to 11 residues. The V gene's germline CDR1 is MNHNS and CDR2 SASEGT. The V end lost 0 bases, the J end lost 7 bases, and 3 bases lay between the germline ends. The CDR3 DNA reads as TGTGCCAGCAGTGAAGCAATTGGCTACACCTTC. Amino acid sequence: CASSEAIGYTF.

This clone is a singleton in its sample. This chain connects TRBV28 to TRBJ1-1; D is undetermined. Between the trimmed V and J ends, which lost 7 bases and 1 base, there was a span of 13 bases. The CDR3 spans 14 residues. Germline V lookup: CDR1 MDHEN, CDR2 SYDVKM. The CDR3, as DNA: TGTGCCAGCACCCTCCGACCGCCGAACACTGAAGCTTTCTTT. Translating it yields CASTLRPPNTEAFF.

CDR3 in amino acids: CASSLVSGGTEAFF. CDR3 DNA: TGCGCCAGCAGCTTGGTTTCGGGAGGAACTGAAGCTTTCTTT. This rearrangement joins TRBV5-1 to TRBJ1-1; D unclear. Germline loops: CDR1 SGHRS, CDR2 YFSETQ. Trimming removed 0 bases at V and 5 bases at J, with 11 bases between. The CDR3 has 14 residues.

The chain combines TRBV4-1 with TRBJ1-3; 8 nucleotides align to TRBD1. CDR3 size: 18 residues. Germline values: CDR1 MGHRA, CDR2 YSYEKL. V shed 2 bases, J shed 4 bases, and the junction held 13 bases outside the gene matches. CDR3 in DNA: TGCGCCAGCAGCCAAACCTCGACAGGGGTACAGGAAGGAAACACCATATATTTT. Translation: CASSQTSTGVQEGNTIYF.

The chain combines TRBV28 with TRBJ1-3; D remains ambiguous. Trimming cost V 2 bases and J 0 bases, with 8 bases left between them. CDR1 is MDHEN, CDR2 SYDVKM, per germline. The CDR3 spans 15 residues. CDR3 coding DNA: TGTGCCAGCAGTTTAGAGGGAAGCTCTGGAAACACCATATATTTT. Translated, it gives CASSLEGSSGNTIYF.